The source of this T cell receptor beta chain is a study of CD8+CD57+ T cells in acquired aplastic anemia. The study's findings and limits: Patients and controls shared roughly 30 CD8+ CDR3 sequences, which appeared highly expressed in patients and within their immunodominant clones.

Only one count was recorded for this clonotype. Its antigen is undetermined. CDR3 length equals 15 residues. CDR1 is SGHVS, CDR2 FQNEAQ, per germline. Trimming at V came to 5 bases and at J to 4 bases, leaving 9 bases not matched to a gene. TCR beta VDJ and CDR3 were profiled, and genomic DNA was the template. Using its own MiXCR run on the reads, TCRdb lists one record per CDR3 protein. Of about 200,000 distinct CDR3 sequences in the sample, 65% were seen once. CD8+CD57+ cell expansion had been shown by flow cytometry in patients chosen for sequencing. The TCR comes from a human donor with aplastic anemia. This rearrangement joins TRBV7-8 to TRBJ2-7; 9 bases match TRBD1. The sample was sorted CD4+, CD8+, or CD8+CD57+ T cells (not recorded which) from PBMCs. CDR3: CASSTAGTGRYEQYF. CDR3 DNA: TGTGCCAGCAGCACCGCCGGGACAGGGCGTTACGAGCAGTACTTC. Complete variable domain (other parts from reference TRBV7-8 and TRBJ2-7): GAGVSQSPRYKVAKRGQDVALRCDPISGHVSLFWYQQALGQGPEFLTYFQNEAQLDKSGLPSDRFFAERPEGSVSTLKIQRTQQEDSAVYLCASSTAGTGRYEQYFGPGTRLTVT.